One and the same sample provided the 12 T cell receptor beta chains below, sequenced in a study of blood T cell repertoires in COVID-19. Measured with immunoSEQ multiplex PCR; TCRdb has only the in-frame clones, and not every one. In the table there are about 80,000 clones, nearly 90% of which are singletons. Specimen: peripheral blood. Receptors originate from a woman of 80 years or more with active or convalescent COVID-19.

This chain joins TRBV11-3 and TRBJ2-5; the match to TRBD2 covers 9 bases. With 5 bases clipped from V and 3 bases from J, the junction kept 10 bases outside the gene matches. Per germline, CDR1 SGHNT and CDR2 YENEEA. CDR3 length: 16 amino acids. The CDR3 is CASSPGGAGGKETQYF. In DNA, the CDR3 is TGTGCCAGCAGCCCCGGGGGAGCGGGAGGAAAAGAGACCCAGTACTTC. The whole variable domain, filled in from reference TRBV11-3 and TRBJ2-5, reads EAGVVQSPRYKIIEKKQPVAFWCNPISGHNTLYWYLQNLGQGPELLIRYENEEAVDDSQLPKDRFSAERLKGVDSTLKIQPAELGDSAVYLCASSPGGAGGKETQYFGPGTRLLVL.

The V gene is TRBV6-2 or TRBV6-3, the J gene TRBJ2-7, with TRBD2 matching 13 bases. The CDR3 extends over 17 amino acids. After removal of 5 bases from V and 3 bases from J, the junction contained 10 bases not matched to a gene. Germline-derived CDR1 and CDR2 are MNHEY and SVGEGT. CDR3 sequence: CASSPPGLAGDLYEQYF. The CDR3 DNA reads TGTGCCAGCAGTCCACCCGGACTAGCGGGAGATCTCTACGAGCAGTACTTC.

Notes on this clone: No conserved phenylalanine or tryptophan ends this CDR3, so it is likely a read error. The limits of the CDR3 on the DNA are not certain, so only TCRdb's listed CDR3 is given. V and J are TRBV15 and TRBJ1-1. The germline gives CDR1 LNHNV, CDR2 YYDKDF (reference sequence). A total of 9 residues make up the CDR3, ends included. The CDR3 reads CATSRAPGE.

This clone showed up just once. The rearrangement uses TRBV28 and TRBJ1-1; 8 nucleotides line up with TRBD1. The CDR3 runs 16 residues. Germline CDR1 and CDR2: MDHEN and SYDVKM. Trimming took 5 bases from V and 0 from J; bases not matched to a gene: 8. The CDR3 DNA follows: TGTGCCAGCAGTCCAAGTCCGGGACAGGTGAACACTGAAGCTTTCTTT. Its protein product is CASSPSPGQVNTEAFF. The full variable domain, its missing parts supplied by reference TRBV28 and TRBJ1-1, is DVKVTQSSRYLVKRTGEKVFLECVQDMDHENMFWYRQDPGLGLRLIYFSYDVKMKEKGDIPEGYSVSREKKERFSLILESASTNQTSMYLCASSPSPGQVNTEAFFGQGTRLTVV.

The rearrangement links TRBV18 to TRBJ1-1; TRBD1 agrees at 8 bases. This CDR3 is built from 15 residues. From germline, CDR1 is KGHSH and CDR2 LQKENI. V lost 3 bases and J lost 0; bases outside the gene matches: 3. The CDR3 DNA follows: TGTGCCAGCTCACCCACAGGGGGAATGAACACTGAAGCTTTCTTT. This encodes CASSPTGGMNTEAFF.

This sequence joins TRBV5-6 and TRBJ2-7; tentatively, D is TRBD1 (6 bases). Trimming cost V 2 bases and J 1 base, with 10 bases left between them. The germline CDR1 and CDR2 sequences are SGHDT and YYEEEE. The CDR3 extends over 14 amino acids. Here the CDR3 reads CASSFRDTSYEQYF. The CDR3 DNA sequence: TGTGCCAGCAGCTTCCGGGACACTTCCTACGAGCAGTACTTC.

The chain recombines TRBV7-9 with TRBJ2-1, with D possibly matching TRBD1 (5 bases). Germline V gene lookup returns CDR1 SEHNR and CDR2 FQNEAQ (reference sequence). Deletions cut 5 bases from V and 5 bases from J, with 13 bases between. The length of the CDR3 is 14 residues. The DNA for the CDR3 is TGTGCCAGCAGCCCCATAACCAGGGACAATGAGCAGTTCTTC. This encodes CASSPITRDNEQFF.

This clone has more than one count but fewer than ten. The chain combines TRBV7-9 with TRBJ1-2, with 9 positions matching TRBD1. The CDR3 covers 16 residues. Germline V gene sequence: CDR1 SEHNR, CDR2 FQNEAQ (reference sequence). The V gene end was trimmed by 1 base and the J gene end by 4 bases; junction bases not matched to a gene: 7. CDR3: CASSLGGQGYGYGYTF. The CDR3 DNA is TGTGCCAGCAGCTTAGGGGGACAGGGTTACGGCTATGGCTACACCTTC.

The rearrangement links TRBV18 to TRBJ2-6; 11 bases map to TRBD1. This CDR3 region has 17 residues. The ends lost 6 bases at V and 3 bases at J; junction bases unmatched: 7. Germline CDR1 and CDR2: KGHSH and LQKENI. CDR3: CASSPGQGAFGANVLTF. For the CDR3, the DNA is TGTGCCAGCTCGCCAGGACAGGGGGCTTTTGGGGCCAACGTCCTGACTTTC.

V gene TRBV5-1 combines with J gene TRBJ2-1; 9 bases are a match to TRBD2. J gave up 9 bases and V 0 bases, and 7 bases lay outside the gene matches. The CDR3 has 15 residues. Germline CDR1 is SGHRS and CDR2 is YFSETQ. The CDR3 coding sequence is TGCGCCAGCAGCTTGGCTAGCGGGAAAGATGGTGAGCAGTTCTTC. This translates into CASSLASGKDGEQFF.

The rearrangement uses TRBV28 and TRBJ1-2, with TRBD1 identical over 12 bases. Germline V gene lookup returns CDR1 MDHEN and CDR2 SYDVKM. The J segment lost 5 bases and the V segment lost 4 bases, leaving 8 bases of the junction unmatched. The CDR3 totals 16 residues. CDR3: CASSSPGTGGGYGYTF. Written as DNA, the CDR3 is TGTGCCAGCAGTTCCCCCGGGACAGGGGGCGGGTATGGCTACACCTTC.

V gene TRBV29-1 combines with J gene TRBJ2-1; possible D gene TRBD2, 5 bases. Germline CDR1 and CDR2: SQVTM and ANQGSEA. The CDR3 consists of 12 residues. Trimming stripped 5 bases from V and 7 bases from J, with 12 bases between. The CDR3 loop reads CSVLGNQNEQFF. For the CDR3, the DNA is TGCAGCGTTCTCGGGAATCAGAATGAGCAGTTCTTC.